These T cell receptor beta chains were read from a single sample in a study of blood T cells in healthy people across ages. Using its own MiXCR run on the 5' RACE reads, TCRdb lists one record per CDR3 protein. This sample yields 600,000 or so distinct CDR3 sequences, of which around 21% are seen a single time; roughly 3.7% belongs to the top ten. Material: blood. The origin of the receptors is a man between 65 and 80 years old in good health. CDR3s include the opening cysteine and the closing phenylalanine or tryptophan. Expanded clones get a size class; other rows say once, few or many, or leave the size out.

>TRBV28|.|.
CASSPGHSGLNEQFF
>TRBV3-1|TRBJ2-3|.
CASSQGQGKRTDTQYF
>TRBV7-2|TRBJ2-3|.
CASSLERGGTQYF
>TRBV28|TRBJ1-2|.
CASSLDRGINYGYTF
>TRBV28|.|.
CASGERDYSYEQYF
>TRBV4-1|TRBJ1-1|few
CASSQTQANTEAFF
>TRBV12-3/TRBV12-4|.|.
CASSFPRGSREQYF
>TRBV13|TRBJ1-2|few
CASSPAPIQGNYGYTF
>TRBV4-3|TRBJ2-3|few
CASSQGTSQPGTSGRAGADTQYF
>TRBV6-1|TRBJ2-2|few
CASESTGELFF
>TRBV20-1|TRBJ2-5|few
CSARPSGQETQYF
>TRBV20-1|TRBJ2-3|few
CSATLLASTDTQYF
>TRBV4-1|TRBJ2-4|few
CASSQGLAGRAKNIQYF
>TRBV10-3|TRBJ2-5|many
CAISEGQQETQYF
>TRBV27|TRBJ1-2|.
CASSLQTGGGYGYTF
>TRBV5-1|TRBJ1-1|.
CASSFSSTVMNTEAFF
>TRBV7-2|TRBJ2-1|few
CARDPRSYNEQFF
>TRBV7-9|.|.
CASSPSGTSVYEQYF
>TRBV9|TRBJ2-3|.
CASSVGGASTDTQYF
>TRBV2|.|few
CASSEGLAGPYNEQFF
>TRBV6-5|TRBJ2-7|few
CASSYAAGDEQYF
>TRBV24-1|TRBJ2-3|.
CATSATRSTDTQYF
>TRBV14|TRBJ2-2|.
CASSQLTANTGELFF
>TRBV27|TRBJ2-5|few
CASSPKQNRGQETQYF
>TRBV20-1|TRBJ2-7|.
CSVRGAPGGAPYEQYF
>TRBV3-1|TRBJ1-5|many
CASSQEGSNQPQHF
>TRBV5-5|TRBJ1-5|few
CASSMGQQHSNQPQHF
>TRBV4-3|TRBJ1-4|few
CASSQDGGRGREKLFF
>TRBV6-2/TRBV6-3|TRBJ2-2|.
CASSREARNTGELFF
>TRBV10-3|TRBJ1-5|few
CAIGQSNQPQHF
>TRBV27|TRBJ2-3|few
CASSITSISTDTQYF
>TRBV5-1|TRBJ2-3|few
CASKIAGGIDTQYF
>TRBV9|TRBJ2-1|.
CASSVEGGLGNEQFF
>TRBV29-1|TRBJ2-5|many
CSVDLWAETQYF
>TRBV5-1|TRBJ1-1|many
CASSLGPDTEAFF
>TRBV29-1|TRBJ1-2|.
CSVGGQGYYGYTF
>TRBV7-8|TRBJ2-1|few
CASSLAWPTSSTQFF
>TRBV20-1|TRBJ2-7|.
CSLGQGPYEQYF
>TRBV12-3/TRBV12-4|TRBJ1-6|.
CASSLGSSYNSPLHF
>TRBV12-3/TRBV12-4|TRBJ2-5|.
CASSTGRPETQYF
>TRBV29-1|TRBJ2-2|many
CSVGARGTTGELFF